Many counts were recorded for the clone carrying this T cell receptor beta chain. The CDR3 covers 13 residues. The V end lost 3 bases, the J end lost 2 bases, and 10 bases lay between the germline ends. Germline V gene lookup returns CDR1 DFQATT and CDR2 SNEGSKA (reference sequence). Time point given: persistent/refractory GD, antithyroid drugs over 5 years with positive TRAb. The TCR library was made from RNA that had been extracted from PBMCs in TRIzol. This specimen comes from a study of regulatory T cells in long-lasting Graves disease. TCR beta libraries were built with iRepertoire HTBI primers and Arm-PCR of CDR3 regions. TCRdb reprocessed the multiplex PCR reads via MiXCR and lists one record per CDR3 protein. The sample contains a few hundred thousand distinct CDR3 sequences, roughly a quarter of which appear only once.

The origin of this receptor is a female donor with Graves disease. The source was peripheral blood mononuclear cells (PBMCs), collected when the disease was refractory, from a patient treated with antithyroid drugs. This chain uses TRBV20-1 with TRBJ1-1; no reliable D call. The DNA of the CDR3 is TGCAGTGCTAGTCCGATGAGAAACACTGAAGCTTTCTTT. Translated: CSASPMRNTEAFF.